This TCR beta chain came from a study of cytomegalovirus exposure and HLA in healthy donors. The PCR contained 60 Vbeta and 13 Jbeta primers. The table came from immunoSEQ multiplex PCR; TCRdb's copy has only in-frame clones and leaves some out. The sample includes under 200,000 clones, approximately 72% of them seen just once. With 3 bases clipped from V and 4 bases from J, the junction kept 3 bases outside the gene matches. CDR3 length: 14 amino acids. From germline, CDR1 is KGHSH and CDR2 LQKENI. As to this clone: Additional DNA sequences in this sample encode the identical CDR3.

The source of this sequence is a man in his forties or fifties in good health and CMV-seronegative. The sequenced material came from PBMCs. V usage is TRBV18 and J usage is TRBJ1-5; 7 bases align to TRBD1. CDR3: CASSPPGGNQPQHF. CDR3 bases: TGTGCCAGCTCACCGCCAGGGGGTAATCAGCCCCAGCATTTT.